This TCR beta chain was identified during a study of T cells in Graves' hyperthyroidism and ophthalmopathy. Trimming stripped 5 bases from V and 2 bases from J, with 19 bases between. CDR1 is MDHEN, CDR2 SYDVKM, per germline. The CDR3 extends over 16 amino acids. Researchers barred patients who had uncontrolled infection, other autoimmune disease, pregnancy or lactation. Based on clinical symptoms, serum thyroxine and TRAb, thyroid ultrasound and orbital computed tomography, diagnoses were reached. Amplified TCR beta CDR3 regions came from RNA transcripts. The TCR CDR3 was amplified in a first-round RT-PCR using the HTBI primer set. TCRdb redid the calling of the multiplex PCR reads with MiXCR, one entry per CDR3 protein. This sample has about 640,000 distinct CDR3 sequences, with about 14% found just once.

This clonotype originated in a woman between 45 and 60 years old with Graves' ophthalmopathy. The sequenced material came from blood. The chain has TRBV28 and TRBJ2-7, with D perhaps matching TRBD2 (6 bases). In DNA, the CDR3 is TGTGCCAGCAGTGATCCTCGACTAGGCCCGACCTACGAGCAGTACTTC. This codes for CASSDPRLGPTYEQYF. Filled out from reference TRBV28 and TRBJ2-7, the complete variable domain reads DVKVTQSSRYLVKRTGEKVFLECVQDMDHENMFWYRQDPGLGLRLIYFSYDVKMKEKGDIPEGYSVSREKKERFSLILESASTNQTSMYLCASSDPRLGPTYEQYFGPGTRLTVT.